One sample yielded the 25 T cell receptor beta chains listed below, sequenced in a study of post-analysis software for immune sequencing data. Whole-study findings and limits: About 5 TRBV segments (TRBV5-6, TRBV5-1 and TRBV20-1 among them) occurred more frequently in patients than in controls.

For these TCRs, the target antigens are not known. TCR beta cDNA libraries included unique molecular identifiers. TCRdb independently ran MiXCR on the PCR reads; one entry per CDR3 protein. The sample yields hundreds of thousands of distinct CDR3 sequences, roughly 27% seen once. The sample consisted of blood. All receptors come from a girl aged 10-17 years with multiple sclerosis.

The genes are TRBV7-2 and TRBJ1-2, with D possibly being TRBD1 (5 bases). The CDR3 consists of 15 residues. V was cut by 5 bases and J by 2 bases, with 15 bases left in between. Germline CDR1 is SGHTA and CDR2 is FQGNSA. CDR3 loop: CASSPYAGRNYGYTF. The CDR3 DNA reads TGTGCCAGCAGCCCATACGCAGGGCGAAACTATGGCTACACCTTC.

This clonotype was counted many times. The J gene is TRBJ2-4, the V gene TRBV27, with D possibly called TRBD1 or TRBD2 (5 bases each). The V gene's germline CDR1 is MNHEY and CDR2 SMNVEV (reference sequence). V gave up 2 bases and J gave up 4 bases, with 12 bases separating them. The CDR3 runs 15 residues. The CDR3 nucleotides are TGTGCCAGCAGTTTACGAGAGTGGGGGAAAAACATTCAGTACTTC. Amino acids: CASSLREWGKNIQYF.

The chain is built from TRBV20-1 and TRBJ2-3; 7 positions match TRBD2. Germline CDR1 DFQATT, CDR2 SNEGSKA (reference sequence). V gave up 5 bases and J gave up 0 bases; unmatched junction bases: 8. The CDR3 totals 15 residues. The CDR3 DNA reads as TGCAGTGCTCCGCTGGGTAGCGGGAGCACAGATACGCAGTATTTT. Encoded protein: CSAPLGSGSTDTQYF.

The gene calls are TRBV5-4 and TRBJ1-2; D not certain. The V end was cut by 6 bases, the J end by 2 bases, with 17 bases between. Germline CDR1 SGHNT, CDR2 YYREEE (reference sequence). The CDR3 has 15 residues. CDR3 sequence (DNA): TGTGCCAGCAACGCTAATCCGACGACAAACTATGGCTACACCTTC. It specifies CASNANPTTNYGYTF.

This clonotype has at least ten counts. The chain joins TRBV20-1 to TRBJ2-1; D might be TRBD2 (6 bases). This CDR3 has 14 amino acids. Germline V CDR1 and CDR2: DFQATT, SNEGSKA (reference sequence). V lost 5 bases to trimming and J lost 0 bases, with 11 bases between them. Here the CDR3 DNA reads TGCAGTGCTCCCGGGACTTACTCCTACAATGAGCAGTTCTTC. Amino acid sequence: CSAPGTYSYNEQFF.

This clonotype has just a few counts. The rearrangement links TRBV6-6 to TRBJ2-7; 7 bases fit TRBD2. CDR3 length equals 17 residues. The V and J ends lost 6 bases and 2 bases, in that order; junction bases with no gene match: 16. CDR1 is MNHNY, CDR2 SVGAGI, per germline (reference sequence). For the CDR3, the DNA is TGTGCCAGCAGCCATACTAGCGACGTTCGCTTAACCTACGAGCAGTACTTC. Its protein is CASSHTSDVRLTYEQYF.

This clonotype was observed a few times. The chain joins TRBV5-1 to TRBJ1-2; the D gene is possibly TRBD1 (6 bases). The CDR3 extends over 13 amino acids. The germline V gene encodes CDR1 SGHRS and CDR2 YFSETQ. Between the trimmed V and J ends, which lost 2 bases and 8 bases, there was a span of 13 bases. CDR3 bases: TGCGCCAGCAGCTTCGATACAGGGCGCGGCTACACCTTC. Amino acid sequence: CASSFDTGRGYTF. Supplemented by reference TRBV5-1 and TRBJ1-2, the full variable domain reads KAGVTQTPRYLIKTRGQQVTLSCSPISGHRSVSWYQQTPGQGLQFLFEYFSETQRNKGNFPGRFSGRQFSNSRSEMNVSTLELGDSALYLCASSFDTGRGYTFGSGTRLTVV.

The gene calls are TRBV15 and TRBJ2-5; perhaps D is TRBD1 or TRBD2 (6 bases each). Germline CDR1 and CDR2: LNHNV and YYDKDF (reference sequence). This CDR3 has 15 residues. V dropped 3 bases and J dropped 5 bases, with 16 bases sitting between them. As DNA, the CDR3 is TGTGCCACCAGCAGTGAGATGAGGGGGGCCGAGACCCAGTACTTC. Protein product: CATSSEMRGAETQYF.

The gene calls are TRBV10-3 and TRBJ2-7; 9 positions match TRBD1. CDR1 and CDR2 from the germline V gene are ENHRY and SYGVKD. CDR3 length: 15 amino acids. Germline trimming cut 0 bases from V and 3 bases from J; bases unmatched to any gene: 3. The CDR3 reads CAISESGTGIYEQYF. The CDR3 coding sequence is TGTGCCATCAGTGAGTCCGGGACAGGGATCTACGAGCAGTACTTC.

This clonotype was picked up a small number of times. The genes are TRBV12-3 or TRBV12-4 and TRBJ2-1; 7 nucleotides align to TRBD2. The CDR3 length is 15 residues. With 7 bases clipped from V and 6 bases from J, the junction kept 12 bases outside the gene matches. This chain's CDR3 is CASIESPGRGNEQFF. As DNA, the CDR3 is TGTGCCAGCATCGAGAGTCCGGGGAGGGGCAATGAGCAGTTCTTC.

This clonotype was seen only a few times. The CDR3 DNA is TGTGCCAGCAGCGCTATTGGACAGGGCCCGGATACGCAGTATTTT. This sequence encodes CASSAIGQGPDTQYF. The chain combines TRBV6-1 with TRBJ2-3; 8 bases match TRBD1. From germline, CDR1 is MNHNS and CDR2 SASEGT. J lost 6 bases, V lost 6 bases, and 11 bases had no gene match. The CDR3 has 15 amino acids.

This rearrangement joins TRBV12-3 or TRBV12-4 to TRBJ2-4; 9 bases fit TRBD1. This CDR3 spans 15 amino acids. Losses at the gene ends were 5 bases for V and 3 bases for J; bases not matched to a gene: 5. CDR3 sequence (DNA): TGTGCCAGCAGTAGCCCGACAGGGGGCAAAAACATTCAGTACTTC. Translating it yields CASSSPTGGKNIQYF.

Points on this clonotype: The germline gene is not matched at one end of the junction; a read error may be the cause. The gene calls are TRBV28 and TRBJ2-1; unclear D gene. Per germline, CDR1 MDHEN and CDR2 SYDVKM. The CDR3 totals 14 residues. Here the CDR3 DNA reads TGTGCCAGCAATCACACGAGCTCCTGCAATGAGCAGTTCTTC. It codes for CASNHTSSCNEQFF.

This clonotype was seen a handful of times. V is TRBV2 and J is TRBJ1-2; the D is unclear. Per germline, CDR1 SNHLY and CDR2 FYNNEI. CDR3 length: 14 residues. Between the trimmed V and J ends, which lost 5 bases and 10 bases, there was a span of 20 bases. CDR3 in DNA: TGTGCCAGCAGTTCCGAGAACACCCTTTCTGCCTACACCTTC. Translating gives CASSSENTLSAYTF.

Only a few counts were recorded for this clonotype. The chain carries TRBV12-3 or TRBV12-4 and TRBJ1-2; D remains ambiguous. The CDR3 runs to 14 residues. Trimming pared 3 bases from V and 7 bases from J, leaving 15 bases between. CDR3 amino acids: CASSFARNPPGYTF. The CDR3 DNA reads TGTGCCAGCAGTTTCGCCAGGAACCCTCCTGGCTACACCTTC.

The V gene is TRBV20-1, the J gene TRBJ2-1; TRBD2 matches 14 bases. V dropped 2 bases and J dropped 7; count of bases not matched to a gene: 13. The CDR3 has 18 amino acids. The germline V gene encodes CDR1 DFQATT and CDR2 SNEGSKA (reference sequence). CDR3 amino acids: CSARRWRLAGGGGNEQFF. In DNA, the CDR3 is TGCAGTGCTAGAAGGTGGAGACTAGCGGGAGGGGGAGGGAATGAGCAGTTCTTC.

Comments on this clonotype: The junction shows a germline mismatch at one end, possibly a read error. The chain employs TRBV28 and TRBJ1-5; D unclear. Per germline, CDR1 MDHEN and CDR2 SYDVKM. The CDR3 is 14 residues long. CDR3 nucleotides: TGTGCCAGCAGCCCCCTCGAGAGCAACCAGCCCCAGCATTTT. Translating gives CASSPLESNQPQHF.

V gene TRBV6-5 combines with J gene TRBJ2-3, with TRBD2 matching 8 bases. The CDR3 totals 15 residues. Trimming took 2 bases from V and 2 from J; bases not matched to a gene: 3. Germline V gene sequence: CDR1 MNHEY, CDR2 SVGAGI. For the CDR3, the DNA is TGTGCCAGCAGTTACGCGGGAGGTAACACAGATACGCAGTATTTT. Encoded protein: CASSYAGGNTDTQYF.

The chain is built from TRBV7-2 and TRBJ2-7, with TRBD2 identical over 8 bases. Trimming cost V 5 bases and J 4 bases; bases outside gene matches: 4. Germline V gives CDR1 SGHTA, CDR2 FQGNSA. The CDR3 runs 13 residues. The CDR3 nucleotides are TGTGCCAGCAGCCGGGGGGGTAGGTACGAGCAGTACTTC. It specifies CASSRGGRYEQYF.

This clonotype was picked up a small number of times. The chain recombines TRBV28 with TRBJ2-3; D may match TRBD1 or TRBD2 (6 bases each). Trimming took off 3 bases at V and 8 bases at J, with 18 bases between the two ends. This CDR3 is 15 amino acids long. The germline V gene encodes CDR1 MDHEN and CDR2 SYDVKM. The CDR3 DNA sequence: TGTGCCAGCAGTTTGCGGGACAACCTAAGAGTTACGCAGTATTTT. Translating gives CASSLRDNLRVTQYF.

CDR3 nucleotide sequence: TGCGCCAGCACCCCGGGCCACCGGGACCCGACTGAAGCTTTCTTT. Its protein is CASTPGHRDPTEAFF. This chain connects TRBV5-1 to TRBJ1-1, with a possible D match to TRBD1 (5 bases). The germline V gene encodes CDR1 SGHRS and CDR2 YFSETQ. This CDR3 has 15 residues. V was pared by 6 bases and J by 5 bases, with 20 bases between.

The gene calls are TRBV5-5 and TRBJ2-1, with D tentatively TRBD2 (7 bases). CDR3 length: 16 amino acids. Deletions cut 2 bases from V and 8 bases from J, with 20 bases between. The germline V gene has CDR1 SGHKS and CDR2 YYEKEE (reference sequence). This CDR3 is CASSFRGAQAVDEQFF. The CDR3 DNA is TGTGCCAGCAGCTTTCGGGGGGCGCAGGCAGTGGATGAGCAGTTCTTC. The full variable domain, in which reference TRBV5-5 and TRBJ2-1 provide the parts outside the CDR3, is DAGVTQSPTHLIKTRGQQVTLRCSPISGHKSVSWYQQVLGQGPQFIFQYYEKEERGRGNFPDRFSARQFPNYSSELNVNALLLGDSALYLCASSFRGAQAVDEQFFGPGTRLTVL.

The chain recombines TRBV20-1 with TRBJ2-7; D may be TRBD1 (5 bases). This CDR3 comprises 14 residues. Per the germline V gene, CDR1 is DFQATT and CDR2 is SNEGSKA (reference sequence). With 1 base removed from V and 1 base from J, the gap between germline ends came to 11 bases. The CDR3 sequence is CSARAVGESYEQYF. CDR3 DNA: TGCAGTGCTAGAGCTGTAGGGGAATCCTACGAGCAGTACTTC.

V and J are TRBV20-1 and TRBJ1-4; D perhaps matches TRBD1 (5 bases). The ends were cut back, 8 bases at V and 7 bases at J, with 17 bases in the middle. Germline CDR1 reads DFQATT; CDR2 reads SNEGSKA (reference sequence). This CDR3 is built from 13 residues. The CDR3 sequence: CSPTGGGGEKLFF. The DNA for the CDR3 is TGCAGTCCCACCGGCGGGGGAGGTGAAAAACTGTTTTTT.

This sequence joins TRBV4-2 and TRBJ2-5; 7 nucleotides agree with TRBD2. From germline, CDR1 is LGHNA and CDR2 YNFKEQ. J lost 3 bases, V lost 3 bases, and 10 bases had no gene match. The CDR3 length is 16 residues. CDR3 sequence (DNA): TGTGCCAGCAGCCAGGGAAGCGGGATAGGGGAAGAGACCCAGTACTTC. Protein: CASSQGSGIGEETQYF.